These 14 T cell receptor beta chains came from one sample sequenced in a study of spatial heterogeneity in lung cancer. Via MiXCR, TCRdb re-called the 5' RACE reads, giving one row per CDR3 protein. This sample has about 2,100 distinct CDR3 sequences, with approximately 8.4% found just once. The time point here: sample taken at primary tumor resection. Sequenced material: normal lung tissue next to the tumor, taken at surgery. The receptor source for this set is a female donor with early-stage non-small cell lung cancer.

In its sample, this clonotype is medium-sized (0.01 to 0.1%). The V and J genes are TRBV6-2 or TRBV6-3 and TRBJ1-1; no definite D call. CDR3 size: 13 residues. Germline V CDR1 and CDR2: MNHEY, SVGEGT. With 6 bases removed from V and 0 bases from J, the gap between germline ends came to 8 bases. This CDR3 reads CASRSRMNTEAFF. The CDR3 DNA is TGTGCCAGCAGGTCAAGGATGAACACTGAAGCTTTCTTT.

This clonotype is termed medium-sized. The chain combines TRBV6-2 or TRBV6-3 with TRBJ2-7; a weak D match, TRBD2 (6 bases). The CDR3 spans 15 residues. Trimming left V 4 bases short and J 5 bases short, with 18 bases between. Germline CDR1 reads MNHEY; CDR2 reads SVGEGT. The CDR3 sequence is CASSSWGDGGDEQYF. CDR3 DNA: TGTGCCAGCAGTTCCTGGGGGGACGGAGGGGACGAGCAGTACTTC.

The chain couples TRBV7-9 to TRBJ1-5; D ambiguous. Germline V gene lookup returns CDR1 SEHNR and CDR2 FQNEAQ (reference sequence). The CDR3 runs 13 residues. V gave up 0 bases and J gave up 5 bases, with 5 bases separating them. DNA for the CDR3: TGTGCCAGCAGCTTAGCGAGCGATCAGCCCCAGCATTTT. This encodes CASSLASDQPQHF.

In its sample, this clonotype ranks as medium-sized (0.01 to 0.1%). The chain combines TRBV20-1 with TRBJ2-7; the match to TRBD2 covers 7 bases. CDR3 length equals 13 residues. The V gene end was trimmed by 5 bases and the J gene end by 3 bases; junction bases not matched to a gene: 7. In germline, CDR1 is DFQATT, CDR2 SNEGSKA (reference sequence). The CDR3 bases are TGCAGTGCTCTGACTTTAGCGGGCTACGAGCAGTACTTC. It specifies CSALTLAGYEQYF.

This clonotype qualifies as medium-sized (0.01 to 0.1%). This sequence joins TRBV27 and TRBJ1-5; 8 nucleotides align to TRBD1. This CDR3 region has 16 residues. CDR1 and CDR2 from the germline V gene are MNHEY and SMNVEV (reference sequence). V dropped 2 bases and J dropped 2; count of bases not matched to a gene: 5. The CDR3 protein is CASSLDRGSGNQPQHF. The CDR3 DNA is TGTGCCAGCAGTTTAGACAGGGGTAGCGGCAATCAGCCCCAGCATTTT.

CDR3 protein: CASSPKQGVEQYF. For the CDR3, the DNA is TGTGCCAGCTCACCGAAGCAGGGGGTCGAGCAGTACTTC. The rearrangement joins TRBV18 to TRBJ2-7; 7 nucleotides agree with TRBD1. CDR1 KGHSH and CDR2 LQKENI come from the germline V gene. V lost 3 bases to trimming and J lost 6 bases; unmatched junction nucleotides: 5. The CDR3 length is 13 residues.

This clonotype came up many times. As DNA, the CDR3 is TGCGCCAGCAGCTCCTCCCCGGGACAGGGCATAAACACCGGGGAGCTGTTTTTT. It codes for CASSSSPGQGINTGELFF. The rearrangement links TRBV5-1 to TRBJ2-2; TRBD1 aligns across 9 bases. V was pared by 3 bases and J by 2 bases, with 11 bases of the junction left unmatched. Germline lookup yields CDR1 SGHRS and CDR2 YFSETQ. CDR3 length: 18 amino acids.

By share, this clonotype ranks as medium-sized (0.01 to 0.1%). V is TRBV5-5 and J is TRBJ2-3, with 11 nucleotides matching TRBD2. The CDR3 is made up of 16 amino acids. The V gene end was trimmed by 4 bases and the J gene end by 2 bases; junction bases not matched to a gene: 6. Germline values: CDR1 SGHKS, CDR2 YYEKEE (reference sequence). The CDR3 DNA reads as TGTGCCAGCAGCACGGGACTAGCGGAGTCCACAGATACGCAGTATTTT. Its protein product is CASSTGLAESTDTQYF.

V usage is TRBV29-1 and J usage is TRBJ2-3; D is possibly TRBD2 (6 bases). V gave up 7 bases and J gave up 6 bases, with 8 bases separating them. Germline CDR1 is SQVTM and CDR2 is ANQGSEA. The CDR3 covers 10 residues. CDR3 bases: TGCAGCGCTGGGGGGGATACGCAGTATTTT. Amino acid sequence: CSAGGDTQYF.

This clonotype is judged medium-sized. The rearrangement joins TRBV6-2 or TRBV6-3 to TRBJ1-6; no clear D gene. Germline lookup yields CDR1 MNHEY and CDR2 SVGEGT. CDR3 length: 16 amino acids. The V and J ends lost 2 bases and 3 bases respectively, with 11 bases between them. The CDR3 DNA reads TGTGCCAGCAGTTACGACACTACCAGCTATAATTCACCCCTCCACTTT. It is translated as CASSYDTTSYNSPLHF.

This clonotype is termed medium-sized. This chain joins TRBV5-1 and TRBJ1-4; 7 bases match TRBD1. CDR1 is SGHRS and CDR2 is YFSETQ in the germline V gene. The CDR3 consists of 16 residues. The J segment lost 5 bases and the V segment lost 4 bases, leaving 11 bases of the junction unmatched. The CDR3 spells CASSQDTGVINEKLFF. The CDR3 DNA sequence: TGCGCCAGCAGCCAAGATACAGGGGTGATAAATGAAAAACTGTTTTTT.

The chain links TRBV24-1 to TRBJ1-5, with 8 bases aligning to TRBD1. The CDR3 runs 13 residues. CDR1 KGHDR and CDR2 SFDVKD come from the germline V gene. Trimming removed 9 bases from V and 1 base from J; junction bases left unmatched: 1. CDR3 DNA: TGTGCCACCCAGGGGGCAAGCAATCAGCCCCAGCATTTT. Its protein product is CATQGASNQPQHF.

This chain links TRBV28 with TRBJ2-1; 10 positions match TRBD1. The CDR3 is 15 amino acids. Unmatched junction bases numbered 12, after V lost 8 bases and J lost 8 bases. CDR1 is MDHEN, CDR2 SYDVKM, per germline. The DNA for the CDR3 is TGTGCCAGCCTGATTAGGGGGACAGGGGTCTATGAGCAGTTCTTC. This codes for CASLIRGTGVYEQFF.

In this sample, this clonotype is medium-sized. The V call is TRBV6-2 or TRBV6-3, the J call TRBJ2-7; unclear D gene. The CDR3 length is 12 residues. V was clipped by 6 bases and J by 13 bases, with 19 bases between them. Germline lookup yields CDR1 MNHEY and CDR2 SVGEGT. The CDR3 DNA sequence: TGTGCCAGCAGCTTGGGATGGGGTTGGAATTACTTC. Amino acid sequence: CASSLGWGWNYF.